This TCR beta chain comes out of a study of cytomegalovirus exposure and HLA in healthy donors. Study-level background: An analysis done earlier identified about 100 million unique TCR beta sequences from about 180 million T cells.

The PCR had 60 Vbeta and 13 Jbeta primers. The protocol was immunoSEQ multiplex PCR, while the TCRdb copy is restricted to in-frame clones and leaves out a portion. This repertoire shows roughly 180,000 clones, 75% to 80% found once; its top ten account for under 7%. Remarks on this clone: Its antigen is as yet unknown.

Study-wide results and caveats: The authors excluded some V segments, including TRBV6-2 and TRBV6-3, as indistinguishable. In a later analysis, across HLA loci, associated TCR counts were highest for DRB1, lowest for HLA-C.

Germline V gene data show CDR1 as MDHEN and CDR2 as SYDVKM. The junction had 9 bases not matched to a gene; V was cut back by 8 bases and J by 6 bases. CDR3 length: 15 residues. This TCR was sampled from a woman in her 30s in good health and CMV-seropositive. J is TRBJ1-5 and V is TRBV28; 11 nucleotides align to TRBD1. The sample consisted of PBMCs. CDR3 nucleotides: TGTGCCAGCCTCCTGGACAGGGGGCAGGTTCAGCCCCAGCATTTT. Protein: CASLLDRGQVQPQHF.